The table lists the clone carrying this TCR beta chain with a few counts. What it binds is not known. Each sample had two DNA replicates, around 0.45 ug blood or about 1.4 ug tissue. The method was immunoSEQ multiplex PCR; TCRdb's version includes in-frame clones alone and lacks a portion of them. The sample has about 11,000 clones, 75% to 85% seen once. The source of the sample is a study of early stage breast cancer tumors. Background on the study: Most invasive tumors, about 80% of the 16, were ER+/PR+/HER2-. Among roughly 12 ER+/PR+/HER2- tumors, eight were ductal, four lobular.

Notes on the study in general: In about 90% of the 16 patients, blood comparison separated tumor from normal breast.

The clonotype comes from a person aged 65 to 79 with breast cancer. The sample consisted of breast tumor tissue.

CDR3 sequence: CASSYSGATYNSPLHF. Here the CDR3 DNA reads TGTGCCAGCAGTTACTCAGGGGCCACCTATAATTCACCCCTCCACTTT. The J gene is TRBJ1-6, the V gene TRBV6-6; D possibly corresponds to TRBD1 (5 bases). The CDR3 extends over 16 amino acids. Deletions cut 0 bases from V and 2 bases from J, with 8 bases between. The germline gives CDR1 MNHNY, CDR2 SVGAGI (reference sequence).